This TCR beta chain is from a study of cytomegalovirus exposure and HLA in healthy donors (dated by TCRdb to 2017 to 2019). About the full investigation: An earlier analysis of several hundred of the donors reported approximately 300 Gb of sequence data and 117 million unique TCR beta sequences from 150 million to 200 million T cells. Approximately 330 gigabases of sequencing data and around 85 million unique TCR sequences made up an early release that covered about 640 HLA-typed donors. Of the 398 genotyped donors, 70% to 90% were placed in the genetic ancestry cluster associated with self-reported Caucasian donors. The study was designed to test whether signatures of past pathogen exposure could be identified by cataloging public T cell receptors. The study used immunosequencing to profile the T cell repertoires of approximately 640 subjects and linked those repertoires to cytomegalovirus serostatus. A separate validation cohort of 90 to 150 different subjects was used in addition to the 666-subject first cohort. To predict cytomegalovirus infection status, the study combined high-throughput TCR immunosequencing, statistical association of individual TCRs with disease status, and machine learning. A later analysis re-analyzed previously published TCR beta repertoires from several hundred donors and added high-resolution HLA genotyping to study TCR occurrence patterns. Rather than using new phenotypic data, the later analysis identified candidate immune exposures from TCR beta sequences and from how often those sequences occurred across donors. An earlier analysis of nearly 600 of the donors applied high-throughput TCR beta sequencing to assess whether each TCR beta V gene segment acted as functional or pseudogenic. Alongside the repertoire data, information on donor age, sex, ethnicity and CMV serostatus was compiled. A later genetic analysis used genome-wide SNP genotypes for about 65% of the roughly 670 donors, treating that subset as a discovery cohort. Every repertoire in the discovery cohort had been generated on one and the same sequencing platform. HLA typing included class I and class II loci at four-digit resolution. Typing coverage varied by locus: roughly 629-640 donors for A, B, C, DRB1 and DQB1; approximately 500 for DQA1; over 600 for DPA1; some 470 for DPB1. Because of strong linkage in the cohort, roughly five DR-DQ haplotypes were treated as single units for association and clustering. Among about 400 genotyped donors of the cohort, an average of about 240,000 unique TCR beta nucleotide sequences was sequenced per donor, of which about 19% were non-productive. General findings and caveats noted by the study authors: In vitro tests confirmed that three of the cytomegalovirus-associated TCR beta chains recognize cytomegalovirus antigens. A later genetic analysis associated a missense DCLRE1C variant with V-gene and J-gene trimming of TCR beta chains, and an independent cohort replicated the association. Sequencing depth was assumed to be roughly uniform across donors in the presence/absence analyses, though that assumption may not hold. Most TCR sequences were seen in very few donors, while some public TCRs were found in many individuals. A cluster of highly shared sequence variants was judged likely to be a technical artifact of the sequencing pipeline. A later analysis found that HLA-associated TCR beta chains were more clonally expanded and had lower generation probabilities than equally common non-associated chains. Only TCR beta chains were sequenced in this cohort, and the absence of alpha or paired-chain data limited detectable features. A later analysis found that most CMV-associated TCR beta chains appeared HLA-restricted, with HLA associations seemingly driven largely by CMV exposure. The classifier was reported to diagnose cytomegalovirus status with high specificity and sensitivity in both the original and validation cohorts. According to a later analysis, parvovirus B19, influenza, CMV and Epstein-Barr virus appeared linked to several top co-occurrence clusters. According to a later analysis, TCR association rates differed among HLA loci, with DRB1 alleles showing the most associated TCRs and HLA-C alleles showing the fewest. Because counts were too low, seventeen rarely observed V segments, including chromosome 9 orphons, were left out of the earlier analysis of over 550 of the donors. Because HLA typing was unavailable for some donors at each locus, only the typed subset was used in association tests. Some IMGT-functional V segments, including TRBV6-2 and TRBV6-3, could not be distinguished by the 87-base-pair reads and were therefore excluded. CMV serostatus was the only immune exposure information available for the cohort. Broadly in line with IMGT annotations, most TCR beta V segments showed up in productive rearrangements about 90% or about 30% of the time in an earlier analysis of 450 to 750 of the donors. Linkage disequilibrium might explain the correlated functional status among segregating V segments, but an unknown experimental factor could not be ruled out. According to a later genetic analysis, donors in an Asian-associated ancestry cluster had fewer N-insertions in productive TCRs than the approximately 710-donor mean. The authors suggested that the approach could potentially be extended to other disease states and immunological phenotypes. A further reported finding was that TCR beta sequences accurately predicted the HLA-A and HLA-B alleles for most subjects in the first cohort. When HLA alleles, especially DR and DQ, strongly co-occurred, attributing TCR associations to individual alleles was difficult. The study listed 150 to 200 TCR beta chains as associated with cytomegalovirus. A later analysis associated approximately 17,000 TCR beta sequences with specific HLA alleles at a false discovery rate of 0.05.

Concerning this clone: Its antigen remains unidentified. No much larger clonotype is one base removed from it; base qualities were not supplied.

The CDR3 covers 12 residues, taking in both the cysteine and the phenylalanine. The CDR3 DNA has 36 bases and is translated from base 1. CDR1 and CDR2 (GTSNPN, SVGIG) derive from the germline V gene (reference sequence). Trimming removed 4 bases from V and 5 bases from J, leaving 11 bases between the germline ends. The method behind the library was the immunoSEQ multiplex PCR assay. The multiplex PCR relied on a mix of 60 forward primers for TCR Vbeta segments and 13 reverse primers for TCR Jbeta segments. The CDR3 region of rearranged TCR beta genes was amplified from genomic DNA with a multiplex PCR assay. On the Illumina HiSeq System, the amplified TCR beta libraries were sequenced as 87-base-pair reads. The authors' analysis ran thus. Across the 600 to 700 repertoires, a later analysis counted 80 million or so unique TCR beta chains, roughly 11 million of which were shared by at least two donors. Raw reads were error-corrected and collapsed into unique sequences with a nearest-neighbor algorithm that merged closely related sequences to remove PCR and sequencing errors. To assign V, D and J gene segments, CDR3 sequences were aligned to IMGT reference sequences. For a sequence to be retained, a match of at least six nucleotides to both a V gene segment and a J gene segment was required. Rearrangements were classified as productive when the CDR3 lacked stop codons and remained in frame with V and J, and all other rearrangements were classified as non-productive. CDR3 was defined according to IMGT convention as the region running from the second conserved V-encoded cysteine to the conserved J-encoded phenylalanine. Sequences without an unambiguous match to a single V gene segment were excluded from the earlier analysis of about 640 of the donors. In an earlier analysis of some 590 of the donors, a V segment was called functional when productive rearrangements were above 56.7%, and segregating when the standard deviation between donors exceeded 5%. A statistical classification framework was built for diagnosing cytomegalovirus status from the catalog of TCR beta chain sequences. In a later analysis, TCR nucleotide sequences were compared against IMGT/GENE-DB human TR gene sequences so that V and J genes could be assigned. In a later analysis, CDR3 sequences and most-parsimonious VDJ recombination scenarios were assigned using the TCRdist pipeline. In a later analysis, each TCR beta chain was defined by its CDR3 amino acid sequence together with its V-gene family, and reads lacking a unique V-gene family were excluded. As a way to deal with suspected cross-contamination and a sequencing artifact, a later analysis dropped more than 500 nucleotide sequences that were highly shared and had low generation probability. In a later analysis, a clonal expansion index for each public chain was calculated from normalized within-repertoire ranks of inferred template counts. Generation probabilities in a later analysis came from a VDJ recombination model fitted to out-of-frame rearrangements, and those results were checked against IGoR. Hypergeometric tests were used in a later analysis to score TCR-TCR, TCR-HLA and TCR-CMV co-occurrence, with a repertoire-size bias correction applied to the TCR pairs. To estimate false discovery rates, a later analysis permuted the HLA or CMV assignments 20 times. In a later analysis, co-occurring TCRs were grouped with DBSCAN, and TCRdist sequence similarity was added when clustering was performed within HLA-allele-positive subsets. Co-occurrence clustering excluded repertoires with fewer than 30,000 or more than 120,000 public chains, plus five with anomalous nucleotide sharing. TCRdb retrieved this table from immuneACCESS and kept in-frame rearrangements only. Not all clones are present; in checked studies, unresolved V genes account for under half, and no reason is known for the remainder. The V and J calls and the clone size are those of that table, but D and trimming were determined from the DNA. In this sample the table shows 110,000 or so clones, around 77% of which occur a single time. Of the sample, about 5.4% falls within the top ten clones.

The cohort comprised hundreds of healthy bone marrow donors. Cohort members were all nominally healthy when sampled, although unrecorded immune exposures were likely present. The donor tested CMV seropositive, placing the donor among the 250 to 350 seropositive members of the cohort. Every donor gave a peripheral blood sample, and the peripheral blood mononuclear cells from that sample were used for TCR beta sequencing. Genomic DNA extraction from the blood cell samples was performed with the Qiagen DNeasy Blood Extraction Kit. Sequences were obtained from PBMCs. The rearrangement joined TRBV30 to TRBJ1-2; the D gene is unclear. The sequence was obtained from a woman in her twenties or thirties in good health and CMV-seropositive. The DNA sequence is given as TGTGCCTGGAATAGCATTGAGTATGGCTACACCTTC. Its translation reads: CAWNSIEYGYTF.